The clone carrying this TCR beta chain was counted a few times. No antigen is known for it. These data belong to a study of cytomegalovirus exposure and HLA in healthy donors. When sampled, the donors appeared nominally healthy, though they likely had unrecorded immune exposures. General study findings and limits: Exclusion as indistinguishable affected some V segments, including TRBV6-2 and TRBV6-3.

The ends were cut back, 0 bases at V and 6 bases at J, with 12 bases in the middle. The CDR3 runs 15 residues. Germline loops: CDR1 MRHNA, CDR2 SNTAGT. The primer mix had 60 Vbeta and 13 Jbeta primers. Clones were sequenced by immunoSEQ multiplex PCR, and TCRdb holds only the in-frame ones, with some missing. This sample carries 130,000 or so clones, roughly 73% of them seen once, and the ten largest clones take over 3%. The receptor was isolated from a middle-aged man in good health and CMV-seronegative. The V and J genes are TRBV6-4 and TRBJ2-1; possible D gene TRBD2, 7 bases. The sequencing sample was made of PBMCs. DNA of the CDR3: TGTGCCAGCAGTGACTCCCACGGGGGGCCCAATGAGCAGTTCTTC. The encoded protein is CASSDSHGGPNEQFF.